One sample yielded the 26 T cell receptor beta chains listed below, sequenced in a study of T cells after yellow fever vaccination. TCRdb re-called the 5' RACE reads through MiXCR, storing one row per CDR3 protein. In the table there are approximately 70,000 distinct CDR3 sequences, 6.5% of which are singletons. The material sequenced was CD8+ T cells sorted from PBMCs, taken about 41 days after the first yellow fever vaccination. All receptors derive from a man between 18 and 35 years old who received the YFV17D yellow fever vaccine.

A few counts support this clonotype. The J gene is TRBJ2-3, the V gene TRBV4-1, with D hard to call. Trimming pared 2 bases from V and 4 bases from J, leaving 7 bases between. Germline V CDR1 and CDR2: MGHRA, YSYEKL. The CDR3 has 13 amino acids. The CDR3 region has the DNA TGCGCCAGCAGCCAAACCTGGGCAGATACGCAGTATTTT. Protein product: CASSQTWADTQYF.

The DNA for the CDR3 is TGTGCCAGCAGTTTCGGGTATCAAAACATTCAGTACTTC. This gives the protein CASSFGYQNIQYF. The rearrangement uses TRBV28 and TRBJ2-4; no firm D call. CDR1 is MDHEN, CDR2 SYDVKM, per germline. Trimming cost V 3 bases and J 5 bases, with 8 bases left between them. The CDR3 runs to 13 residues. Full variable domain (outside the CDR3, taken from reference TRBV28 and TRBJ2-4): DVKVTQSSRYLVKRTGEKVFLECVQDMDHENMFWYRQDPGLGLRLIYFSYDVKMKEKGDIPEGYSVSREKKERFSLILESASTNQTSMYLCASSFGYQNIQYFGAGTRLSVL.

This clonotype has at least ten counts. CDR3 sequence (DNA): TGCAGTGCTAGAGACGAGGGGAAGACCCAGTACTTC. Translation gives CSARDEGKTQYF. The chain combines TRBV20-1 with TRBJ2-5; D might be TRBD1 or TRBD2, each matching 5 bases. The CDR3 is 12 amino acids. The germline V and J ends were trimmed by 0 bases and 6 bases, with 8 bases remaining between them. The germline gives CDR1 DFQATT, CDR2 SNEGSKA (reference sequence).

The V and J genes are TRBV5-4 and TRBJ2-3, with 7 bases aligning to TRBD2. V lost 4 bases and J lost 3; bases outside the gene matches: 5. CDR1 is SGHNT and CDR2 is YYREEE in the germline V gene (reference sequence). This CDR3 region has 14 residues. CDR3 DNA: TGTGCCAGCAGCACGGGACTATCGACAGATACGCAGTATTTT. Its translation: CASSTGLSTDTQYF.

This clonotype was seen many times. The chain carries TRBV7-8 and TRBJ1-5; D is uncertain. CDR3 size: 16 residues. Per germline, CDR1 SGHVS and CDR2 FQNEAQ. V gave up 1 base and J gave up 7 bases, with 17 bases separating them. The CDR3 spells CASSLEGPSGSQPQHF. The CDR3 nucleotides read TGTGCCAGCAGCTTAGAAGGCCCATCTGGGTCCCAGCCCCAGCATTTT. Combining the CDR3 with reference TRBV7-8 and TRBJ1-5 gives the whole variable domain GAGVSQSPRYKVAKRGQDVALRCDPISGHVSLFWYQQALGQGPEFLTYFQNEAQLDKSGLPSDRFFAERPEGSVSTLKIQRTQQEDSAVYLCASSLEGPSGSQPQHFGDGTRLSIL.

This clonotype was picked up many times. The chain uses TRBV5-6 and TRBJ2-1; 11 positions match TRBD2. V trimming: 3 bases; J trimming: 8 bases; junction bases outside the gene matches: 7. The germline V gene encodes CDR1 SGHDT and CDR2 YYEEEE. This CDR3 region has 15 residues. CDR3 DNA: TGTGCCAGCAGCTCTAGCGGGGGGCCCAGGGATGAGCAGTTCTTC. It yields the protein CASSSSGGPRDEQFF.

A few counts support this clonotype. This rearrangement joins TRBV5-5 to TRBJ1-1; D possibly corresponds to TRBD1 (5 bases). V was clipped by 0 bases and J by 0 bases, with 12 bases between them. The CDR3 length is 16 residues. Germline V CDR1 and CDR2: SGHKS, YYEKEE (reference sequence). Here the CDR3 reads CASSLVQGYMNTEAFF. CDR3 DNA sequence: TGTGCCAGCAGCTTGGTTCAGGGATATATGAACACTGAAGCTTTCTTT.

Many counts were recorded for this clonotype. The chain carries TRBV7-9 and TRBJ2-7, with D tentatively TRBD1 or TRBD2 (6 bases each). CDR3 length equals 12 residues. The V gene's germline CDR1 is SEHNR and CDR2 FQNEAQ (reference sequence). Trimming pared 6 bases from V and 3 bases from J, leaving 9 bases between. CDR3 loop: CASRGGGYEQYF. CDR3 in DNA: TGTGCCAGCAGAGGAGGGGGCTACGAGCAGTACTTC. The entire variable domain, with the rest obtained from reference TRBV7-9 and TRBJ2-7, is as follows: DTGVSQNPRHKITKRGQNVTFRCDPISEHNRLYWYRQTLGQGPEFLTYFQNEAQLEKSRLLSDRFSAERPKGSFSTLEIQRTEQGDSAMYLCASRGGGYEQYFGPGTRLTVT.

The DNA of the CDR3 is TGTGCCAGCAGCCAGTTGGGGACTAGCGACCAAGAGACCCAGTACTTC. This encodes CASSQLGTSDQETQYF. This chain uses TRBV3-1 with TRBJ2-5; 10 nucleotides line up with TRBD2. This CDR3 contains 16 residues. J lost 0 bases, V lost 3 bases, and 4 bases had no gene match. Germline CDR1 and CDR2: LGHDT and YNNKEL (reference sequence).

This clonotype was seen at least ten times. The V call is TRBV4-3, the J call TRBJ2-1; 9 bases align to TRBD2. The CDR3 consists of 12 residues. With V trimmed by 4 bases and J by 10 bases, 2 bases remained unmatched. Per germline, CDR1 LGHNA and CDR2 YSLEER. The CDR3: CASSPSGAEQFF. Here the CDR3 DNA reads TGCGCCAGCAGCCCTAGCGGGGCCGAGCAGTTCTTC.

In this sample, this clonotype turned up a few times. The chain links TRBV12-3 or TRBV12-4 to TRBJ1-2, with TRBD1 matching 7 bases. The CDR3 sequence is 13 residues long. V dropped 6 bases and J dropped 8; count of bases not matched to a gene: 9. The DNA for the CDR3 is TGTGCCAGCAGCTTGAGGGGGCATCAGGGCTACACCTTC. Amino acids: CASSLRGHQGYTF.

In this sample, this clonotype turned up many times. V and J are TRBV5-6 and TRBJ2-7; D remains ambiguous. The germline V gene encodes CDR1 SGHDT and CDR2 YYEEEE. V was pared by 5 bases and J by 4 bases, with 10 bases between. This CDR3 spans 12 amino acids. The CDR3 spells CASRSPGYEQYF. DNA for the CDR3: TGTGCCAGCAGGTCCCCTGGGTACGAGCAGTACTTC.

This rearrangement joins TRBV5-5 to TRBJ2-5; the match to TRBD1 covers 7 bases. With V trimmed by 3 bases and J by 5 bases, 7 bases remained unmatched. The CDR3 runs to 14 residues. The V gene's germline CDR1 is SGHKS and CDR2 YYEKEE (reference sequence). CDR3 in DNA: TGTGCCAGCAGCTACAGGACAGGATATGAGACCCAGTACTTC. Translation gives CASSYRTGYETQYF.

This clonotype was counted many times. The V and J genes are TRBV20-1 and TRBJ2-7; D may be TRBD1 (5 bases). The V end was cut by 0 bases, the J end by 2 bases, with 11 bases between. This CDR3 contains 14 residues. Germline V gives CDR1 DFQATT, CDR2 SNEGSKA (reference sequence). The CDR3 DNA follows: TGCAGTGCTAGAGACAGGGTAGGAACCTACGAGCAGTACTTC. Its protein is CSARDRVGTYEQYF.

The rearrangement joins TRBV5-6 to TRBJ2-6; D is ambiguous. V shed 3 bases and J shed 7 bases, with 14 bases lying between them. Germline values: CDR1 SGHDT, CDR2 YYEEEE. The CDR3 spans 15 residues. CDR3 DNA: TGTGCCAGCAGCTCCGCCCCGACGGGTGCCAACGTCCTGACTTTC. It specifies CASSSAPTGANVLTF.

The rearrangement links TRBV5-6 to TRBJ2-2; 7 bases map to TRBD1. The CDR3 is made up of 16 amino acids. After removal of 0 bases from V and 1 base from J, the junction contained 3 bases not matched to a gene. Germline V gives CDR1 SGHDT, CDR2 YYEEEE. This CDR3 is CASSLAGQENTGELFF. The CDR3 DNA is TGTGCCAGCAGCTTGGCAGGACAGGAGAACACCGGGGAGCTGTTTTTT.

The chain employs TRBV6-5 and TRBJ2-7; D tentatively reads TRBD1 or TRBD2 (5 bases each). Deletions cut 0 bases from V and 3 bases from J, with 9 bases between. The CDR3 consists of 14 residues. Germline V gives CDR1 MNHEY, CDR2 SVGAGI. The CDR3 sequence is CASSYSGTDYEQYF. CDR3 coding DNA: TGTGCCAGCAGTTACTCGGGGACGGACTACGAGCAGTACTTC.

This clonotype was seen only a few times. The chain uses TRBV5-1 and TRBJ1-5; TRBD1 matches at 7 bases. Losses at the gene ends were 2 bases for V and 7 bases for J; bases not matched to a gene: 6. The germline V gene encodes CDR1 SGHRS and CDR2 YFSETQ. The CDR3 totals 14 residues. CDR3 region: CASSLRQGGQPQHF. Written as DNA, the CDR3 is TGCGCCAGCAGCTTACGACAGGGAGGACAGCCCCAGCATTTT.

This clonotype was detected a few times. The chain carries TRBV5-6 and TRBJ2-1; D uncertain. There are 12 residues in the CDR3. Germline V gives CDR1 SGHDT, CDR2 YYEEEE. Between the trimmed V and J ends, which lost 2 bases and 4 bases, there was a span of 4 bases. CDR3 DNA sequence: TGTGCCAGCAGCTTTAGATACAATGAGCAGTTCTTC. This translates into CASSFRYNEQFF.

Ten or more counts support this clonotype. V is TRBV4-1 and J is TRBJ2-7; D possibly corresponds to TRBD2 (6 bases). This CDR3 spans 15 amino acids. Germline CDR1 MGHRA, CDR2 YSYEKL. The V end lost 0 bases, the J end lost 1 base, and 10 bases lay between the germline ends. The CDR3 reads CASSQDWGTSYEQYF. CDR3 coding DNA: TGCGCCAGCAGCCAAGATTGGGGGACTTCCTACGAGCAGTACTTC.

The rearrangement uses TRBV20-1 and TRBJ1-3, with D maybe TRBD1 (5 bases). CDR3 length: 11 amino acids. From germline, CDR1 is DFQATT and CDR2 SNEGSKA (reference sequence). CDR3 region: CRAPGGNTIYF. In nucleotides, the CDR3 is TGCAGGGCTCCAGGGGGAAACACCATATATTTT.

The gene calls are TRBV6-4 and TRBJ2-1; tentative D call: TRBD1 (6 bases). The V gene's germline CDR1 is MRHNA and CDR2 SNTAGT. V lost 4 bases to trimming and J lost 6 bases, with 10 bases between them. This CDR3 contains 13 residues. The CDR3 DNA is TGTGCCAGCAGTGTAGGACAGAGCAATGAGCAGTTCTTC. Amino acid sequence: CASSVGQSNEQFF.

This clonotype was counted between two and nine times. V and J are TRBV4-2 and TRBJ1-2; a possible D gene is TRBD1 (6 bases). This CDR3 is built from 15 residues. Germline loops: CDR1 LGHNA, CDR2 YNFKEQ. V lost 1 base and J lost 7, with 16 bases in between. The CDR3, as DNA: TGTGCCAGCAGCCAAGGTGTAGGGGGACGGGCTGGCTACACCTTC. Residues: CASSQGVGGRAGYTF.

J is TRBJ2-2 and V is TRBV29-1, with 7 bases lining up with TRBD1. The CDR3 sequence is 13 residues long. Germline trimming cut 8 bases from V and 4 bases from J; bases unmatched to any gene: 7. The germline CDR1 and CDR2 sequences are SQVTM and ANQGSEA. Here the CDR3 reads CSTRTGPTGELFF. Here the CDR3 DNA reads TGCAGCACCCGGACAGGTCCCACCGGGGAGCTGTTTTTT.

The J gene is TRBJ2-2, the V gene TRBV4-3, with D perhaps being TRBD1 or TRBD2 (5 bases each). The CDR3 spans 16 residues. V lost 0 bases and J lost 9, with 17 bases in between. Per germline, CDR1 LGHNA and CDR2 YSLEER. CDR3 sequence reads: CASSQDQGELGRELFF. For the CDR3, the DNA is TGCGCCAGCAGCCAAGATCAAGGGGAGTTAGGCCGGGAGCTGTTTTTT.

This clonotype was found a few times. The chain uses TRBV12-3 or TRBV12-4 and TRBJ1-3; D not resolved. The CDR3 contains 19 residues. Between the trimmed V and J ends, which lost 0 bases and 0 bases, there was a span of 18 bases. The CDR3 reads CASSLAPHPDGFSGNTIYF. As DNA, the CDR3 is TGTGCCAGCAGTTTAGCGCCTCATCCGGACGGTTTCTCTGGAAACACCATATATTTT.